Sequencing of this T cell receptor beta chain was carried out in a study of persistence of HIV-infected CD4 T cells. Study in general: Donors were ART-treated; their CMV- and Gag-responding CD4+ T cells were isolated.

Sequencing used immunoSEQ version 4 in survey mode. This table comes from immunoSEQ multiplex PCR, and its TCRdb copy is limited to in-frame clones, with some not included. The sample lists some 41,000 clones; 80% were seen once. The CDR3 totals 14 residues. V lost 7 bases, J lost 0 bases, and 9 bases lay in between. CDR1 LNHDA and CDR2 SQIVND come from the germline V gene (reference sequence). Regarding this clone: Antigen: not known.

Study-wide results and caveats: TCRbeta richness was lower in CMV- and Gag-responding cells than in anti-CD3/anti-CD28-responding cells. Degenerate expanded CDR3beta sequences were enriched among CMV- and Gag-responding cells.

Cells were stimulated with CMV-infected fibroblast lysates at roughly 10 ug/mL. Memory cells lacking CD40L and CD69 with high CD45RO were sorted. These HIV-1-infected adults initiated suppressive ART in chronic infection. This specimen was CD4+ T cells sorted from PBMCs after roughly 18-hour stimulation, taken from a patient who received antiretroviral therapy. This clonotype was obtained from an adult man with HIV who was CMV-seropositive. The chain recombines TRBV19 with TRBJ2-2; D is perhaps TRBD2 (5 bases). Written as DNA, the CDR3 is TGTGCCAGTATAACGGGGTCGAACACCGGGGAGCTGTTTTTT. The encoded protein is CASITGSNTGELFF. Based on the CDR3 plus reference TRBV19 and TRBJ2-2, the full variable domain is DGGITQSPKYLFRKEGQNVTLSCEQNLNHDAMYWYRQDPGQGLRLIYYSQIVNDFQKGDIAEGYSVSREKKESFPLTVTSAQKNPTAFYLCASITGSNTGELFFGEGSRLTVL.